These 29 T cell receptor beta chains came from one sample sequenced in a study of T cells in Graves' hyperthyroidism and ophthalmopathy. It was RNA transcripts that yielded the amplified TCR beta CDR3 regions. Researchers ran a first-round RT-PCR on the TCR CDR3 using the HTBI primer set. A single record per CDR3 protein comes from TCRdb applying MiXCR to the multiplex PCR reads. The table has about 210,000 distinct CDR3 sequences, 17% seen once. Sequenced: blood. The receptors were gathered from a man aged 50-60 years with Graves' hyperthyroidism.

The CDR3 DNA sequence: TGTGCCAGCTCACCAAAATTGGGCGGGTTTCACAATGAGCAGTTCTTC. Its protein is CASSPKLGGFHNEQFF. The rearrangement joins TRBV18 to TRBJ2-1; a possible D gene is TRBD2 (5 bases). The V and J ends lost 2 bases and 5 bases respectively, with 16 bases between them. The CDR3 is 16 residues long. CDR1 and CDR2 from the germline V gene are KGHSH and LQKENI.

The chain carries TRBV3-1 and TRBJ2-1; 8 bases are a match to TRBD1. Germline CDR1 LGHDT, CDR2 YNNKEL (reference sequence). J lost 8 bases, V lost 5 bases, and 5 bases had no gene match. The CDR3 is made up of 13 amino acids. This chain's CDR3 is CASSYQGADEQFF. CDR3 in DNA: TGTGCCAGCAGCTATCAGGGGGCCGATGAGCAGTTCTTC.

This clonotype was picked up one time. This sequence joins TRBV15 and TRBJ2-2, with 16 bases matching TRBD2. This CDR3 has 16 residues. CDR1 is LNHNV, CDR2 YYDKDF, per germline (reference sequence). The trim removed 5 bases at V and 5 bases at J, leaving 2 bases unmatched. The DNA of the CDR3 is TGTGCCACCAGCGAGGGACTAGCGGGAGGGACCGGGGAGCTGTTTTTT. Its translation is CATSEGLAGGTGELFF. The variable domain in full, completed from reference TRBV15 and TRBJ2-2, reads DAMVIQNPRYQVTQFGKPVTLSCSQTLNHNVMYWYQQKSSQAPKLLFHYYDKDFNNEADTPDNFQSRRPNTSFCFLDIRSPGLGDTAMYLCATSEGLAGGTGELFFGEGSRLTVL.

In this sample, this clonotype turned up many times. J is TRBJ2-7 and V is TRBV28; 8 nucleotides match TRBD1. Germline CDR1 MDHEN, CDR2 SYDVKM. CDR3 length: 16 amino acids. Losses at the gene ends were 6 bases for V and 5 bases for J; bases not matched to a gene: 15. CDR3 sequence (DNA): TGTGCCAGCAGCCCTTTGACCAGGGGGCGCATCCACGAGCAGTACTTC. Translating it yields CASSPLTRGRIHEQYF.

This clonotype occurred a few times. This chain connects TRBV6-1 to TRBJ2-1, with 11 bases lining up with TRBD2. The CDR3 consists of 15 residues. V lost 6 bases, J lost 6 bases, and 7 bases stayed unmatched. CDR1 MNHNS and CDR2 SASEGT come from the germline V gene. CDR3 bases: TGTGCCAGCAGAATAGGGACTAGCGGCCCCAATGAGCAGTTCTTC. This gives the protein CASRIGTSGPNEQFF.

This clonotype has a handful of counts. CDR3 coding DNA: TGTGCCAGCAGCGAGGACACTAGCACAGATACGCAGTATTTT. Translated, it gives CASSEDTSTDTQYF. J is TRBJ2-3 and V is TRBV9; possibly TRBD1 for D (5 bases). Germline CDR1 SGDLS, CDR2 YYNGEE. Trimming took 3 bases from V and 0 from J, leaving 8 bases between them. The CDR3 totals 14 residues.

This clonotype was observed a handful of times. The rearrangement uses TRBV5-1 and TRBJ2-1, with 15 bases that match TRBD2. V shed 5 bases, J shed 3 bases, and the junction held 9 bases outside the gene matches. This CDR3 spans 18 amino acids. Germline assignment: CDR1 SGHRS and CDR2 YFSETQ. CDR3 residues: CASSGLAGGDSFYNEQFF. CDR3 DNA sequence: TGCGCCAGCAGTGGACTAGCGGGAGGGGACAGTTTCTACAATGAGCAGTTCTTC.

This clonotype has a count of ten or more. V is TRBV2 and J is TRBJ1-4; 8 bases align to TRBD1. From germline, CDR1 is SNHLY and CDR2 FYNNEI. This CDR3 has 13 residues. J lost 6 bases, V lost 7 bases, and 4 bases had no gene match. CDR3 amino acids: CASTEDRDEKLFF. The CDR3 DNA reads as TGTGCCAGCACCGAGGACAGGGATGAAAAACTGTTTTTT.

Details on this clonotype: At one end the junction does not follow the germline gene, possibly because of a read error. The CDR3 protein is CASGLAASGRYEQYF. The CDR3 DNA follows: TGCGCCAGCGGCTTGGCGGCTAGCGGGAGGTACGAGCAGTACTTC. The chain employs TRBV5-1 and TRBJ2-7, with TRBD2 identical over 11 bases. The CDR3 sequence is 15 residues long. The germline gives CDR1 SGHRS, CDR2 YFSETQ. The full variable domain, its missing parts supplied by reference TRBV5-1 and TRBJ2-7, is KAGVTQTPRYLIKTRGQQVTLSCSPISGHRSVSWYQQTPGQGLQFLFEYFSETQRNKGNFPGRFSGRQFSNSRSEMNVSTLELGDSALYLCASGLAASGRYEQYFGPGTRLTVT.

This clonotype occurred many times. The genes are TRBV28 and TRBJ2-3; D is ambiguous. The CDR3 extends over 15 amino acids. V lost 6 bases and J lost 5, with 18 bases in between. Germline V CDR1 and CDR2: MDHEN, SYDVKM. DNA for the CDR3: TGTGCCAGCAGCCCCGATCTTGATTCGAGAGATACGCAGTATTTT. This sequence encodes CASSPDLDSRDTQYF. The full variable domain, its missing parts supplied by reference TRBV28 and TRBJ2-3, is DVKVTQSSRYLVKRTGEKVFLECVQDMDHENMFWYRQDPGLGLRLIYFSYDVKMKEKGDIPEGYSVSREKKERFSLILESASTNQTSMYLCASSPDLDSRDTQYFGPGTRLTVL.

V usage is TRBV14 and J usage is TRBJ1-1, with 7 bases identical to TRBD1. This CDR3 contains 16 residues. Per the germline V gene, CDR1 is SGHDN and CDR2 is FVKESK. V gave up 2 bases and J gave up 1 base; unmatched junction bases: 7. CDR3 sequence: CASSQRSGGRNTEAFF. The CDR3 DNA sequence: TGTGCCAGCAGCCAAAGATCAGGGGGTAGGAACACTGAAGCTTTCTTT.

Ten or more counts support this clonotype. The rearrangement joins TRBV20-1 to TRBJ2-7; possibly TRBD1 or TRBD2 for D (5 bases each). CDR3 length: 16 residues. Trimming took 1 base from V and 2 from J, leaving 18 bases between them. Germline V gene lookup returns CDR1 DFQATT and CDR2 SNEGSKA (reference sequence). CDR3 sequence reads: CSARGGRASIPYEQYF. The DNA of the CDR3 is TGCAGTGCTAGAGGGGGGAGAGCTAGTATCCCCTACGAGCAGTACTTC.

The genes are TRBV12-5 and TRBJ2-1, with 9 bases fitting TRBD2. J lost 5 bases, V lost 1 base, and 6 bases had no gene match. The CDR3 contains 16 residues. Germline CDR1 and CDR2: LGHNT and FRNRAP. CDR3 amino acids: CASGLGLAVSDNEQFF. The DNA for the CDR3 is TGTGCTAGTGGTTTGGGACTAGCGGTAAGTGACAATGAGCAGTTCTTC. Full variable domain (outside the CDR3, taken from reference TRBV12-5 and TRBJ2-1): DARVTQTPRHKVTEMGQEVTMRCQPILGHNTVFWYRQTMMQGLELLAYFRNRAPLDDSGMPKDRFSAEMPDATLATLKIQPSEPRDSAVYFCASGLGLAVSDNEQFFGPGTRLTVL.

The chain carries TRBV5-6 and TRBJ2-3, with D possibly being TRBD1 (5 bases). This CDR3 has 16 amino acids. Trimming pared 0 bases from V and 0 bases from J, leaving 11 bases between. Germline-derived CDR1 and CDR2 are SGHDT and YYEEEE. DNA of the CDR3: TGTGCCAGCAGCTTGGAAGGGGTCTGGAGCACAGATACGCAGTATTTT. Amino acids: CASSLEGVWSTDTQYF.

This clonotype was counted only a few times. The chain couples TRBV7-2 to TRBJ1-5; TRBD1 is a possible D gene (5 bases). V shed 2 bases and J shed 6 bases, with 14 bases lying between them. The CDR3 is 15 amino acids. CDR1 is SGHTA, CDR2 FQGNSA, per germline. CDR3 DNA sequence: TGTGCCAGCAGCTTAAGATTAGGGGTGTTTCAGCCCCAGCATTTT. Its translation: CASSLRLGVFQPQHF.

The chain joins TRBV7-8 to TRBJ1-1, with D hard to call. V was cut by 1 base and J by 11 bases, with 14 bases left in between. This CDR3 contains 13 residues. Per the germline V gene, CDR1 is SGHVS and CDR2 is FQNEAQ. The CDR3 sequence is CASSLVGSPYAFF. As DNA, the CDR3 is TGTGCCAGCAGCTTAGTTGGCAGTCCGTATGCTTTCTTT.

This clonotype was seen a handful of times. This chain links TRBV6-2 or TRBV6-3 with TRBJ2-2; 8 nucleotides line up with TRBD2. The CDR3 loop spans 15 amino acids. V shed 8 bases, J shed 7 bases, and the junction held 12 bases outside the gene matches. Germline loops: CDR1 MNHEY, CDR2 SVGEGT. The CDR3 loop is CASQPLAGLGGELFF. CDR3 DNA sequence: TGTGCCAGCCAGCCGTTAGCGGGATTGGGCGGGGAGCTGTTTTTT.

The V gene is TRBV6-1, the J gene TRBJ1-1, with 7 nucleotides matching TRBD1. The CDR3 consists of 13 residues. CDR1 MNHNS and CDR2 SASEGT come from the germline V gene. Trimming removed 5 bases from V and 3 bases from J; junction bases left unmatched: 3. The CDR3 coding sequence is TGTGCCAGCAGTAGGGGGCCTGACACTGAAGCTTTCTTT. It encodes CASSRGPDTEAFF.

The chain couples TRBV11-3 to TRBJ2-3; maybe TRBD1 (7 bases). This CDR3 contains 15 residues. CDR1 SGHNT and CDR2 YENEEA come from the germline V gene. V lost 4 bases, J lost 3 bases, and 14 bases lay in between. The CDR3 reads CASSSRQGGTDTQYF. CDR3 sequence (DNA): TGTGCCAGCAGCTCACGACAGGGAGGAACAGATACGCAGTATTTT.

This clonotype showed up just a few times. The V and J genes are TRBV5-4 and TRBJ2-4; D is possibly TRBD1 (5 bases). The V gene's germline CDR1 is SGHNT and CDR2 YYREEE (reference sequence). This CDR3 spans 16 amino acids. V dropped 3 bases and J dropped 0 bases, with 13 bases sitting between them. The CDR3 region has the DNA TGTGCCAGCAGCTACTTCGGACACATAGCCAAAAACATTCAGTACTTC. Its protein is CASSYFGHIAKNIQYF.

This clonotype appeared many times. The V call is TRBV6-1, the J call TRBJ2-3, with D tentatively TRBD1 (5 bases). Germline-derived CDR1 and CDR2 are MNHNS and SASEGT. The CDR3 covers 16 residues. The V end lost 0 bases, the J end lost 3 bases, and 13 bases lay between the germline ends. The DNA of the CDR3 is TGTGCCAGCAGTGAAGCAAGTACAGGCCGAACAGATACGCAGTATTTT. Amino acids: CASSEASTGRTDTQYF.

This clonotype was found a few times. V usage is TRBV6-1 and J usage is TRBJ2-1; the match to TRBD1 covers 7 bases. Looked up from germline, CDR1 is MNHNS and CDR2 is SASEGT. The CDR3 sequence is 14 residues long. V shed 6 bases, J shed 8 bases, and the junction held 10 bases outside the gene matches. The CDR3 DNA follows: TGTGCCAGCAGCCCCGGTAGGGGGCGCGATGAGCAGTTCTTC. Protein sequence: CASSPGRGRDEQFF.

The rearrangement joins TRBV6-1 to TRBJ2-3; 8 positions agree with TRBD2. The CDR3 is 15 residues long. J gave up 2 bases and V 5 bases, and 6 bases lay outside the gene matches. Germline V gene lookup returns CDR1 MNHNS and CDR2 SASEGT. Here the CDR3 DNA reads TGTGCCAGCAGTTACCGGGGGGGCAACACAGATACGCAGTATTTT. Its translation is CASSYRGGNTDTQYF.

A few counts support this clonotype. This CDR3 reads CASSQGAGGAGETQYF. The DNA for the CDR3 is TGTGCCAGCAGCCAAGGGGCTGGGGGGGCCGGAGAGACCCAGTACTTC. The rearrangement uses TRBV3-1 and TRBJ2-5, with D perhaps TRBD2 (7 bases). CDR3 size: 16 residues. V was cut by 1 base and J by 4 bases, with 16 bases left in between. Germline V gene lookup returns CDR1 LGHDT and CDR2 YNNKEL (reference sequence).

This clonotype was detected only a few times. The CDR3 coding sequence is TGTGCCAGCAGCCCCGACTACCTCACCTACGAGCAGTACTTC. The encoded protein is CASSPDYLTYEQYF. J is TRBJ2-7 and V is TRBV28; D is possibly TRBD2 (5 bases). CDR3 size: 14 residues. Trimming left V 6 bases short and J 2 bases short, with 14 bases between. CDR1 is MDHEN, CDR2 SYDVKM, per germline. Full variable domain (outside the CDR3, taken from reference TRBV28 and TRBJ2-7): DVKVTQSSRYLVKRTGEKVFLECVQDMDHENMFWYRQDPGLGLRLIYFSYDVKMKEKGDIPEGYSVSREKKERFSLILESASTNQTSMYLCASSPDYLTYEQYFGPGTRLTVT.

The chain couples TRBV5-1 to TRBJ2-5; 10 nucleotides agree with TRBD1. The CDR3 sequence is 14 residues long. The germline CDR1 and CDR2 sequences are SGHRS and YFSETQ. J lost 4 bases, V lost 4 bases, and 4 bases had no gene match. CDR3 DNA: TGCGCCAGCAGCACGGGACAGGGGATAGAGACCCAGTACTTC. Residues: CASSTGQGIETQYF.

This clonotype was seen repeatedly, ten times or more. The chain couples TRBV10-3 to TRBJ1-1, with D possibly TRBD1 on 5 matching bases. The CDR3 totals 13 residues. The V gene lost 2 bases and the J gene lost 4 bases, with 8 bases spanning the gap. Germline V gene sequence: CDR1 ENHRY, CDR2 SYGVKD. The CDR3 sequence is CAISEVGGTEAFF. The CDR3 DNA reads TGTGCCATCAGTGAGGTGGGGGGCACTGAAGCTTTCTTT.

This clonotype was counted many times. The chain carries TRBV6-1 and TRBJ2-3, with 9 bases lining up with TRBD1. Germline loops: CDR1 MNHNS, CDR2 SASEGT. With 6 bases clipped from V and 4 bases from J, the junction kept 14 bases outside the gene matches. There are 17 residues in the CDR3. CDR3 nucleotide sequence: TGTGCCAGCAGAGCACAGATCGGGACAGGGTCTCCAGATACGCAGTATTTT. This sequence encodes CASRAQIGTGSPDTQYF.

Details on this clonotype: A much larger clone sits a single nucleotide away, making a read error possible. The chain combines TRBV5-1 with TRBJ2-1; D remains ambiguous. This CDR3 comprises 11 residues. Between the trimmed V and J ends, which lost 7 bases and 12 bases, there was a span of 14 bases. Looked up from germline, CDR1 is SGHRS and CDR2 is YFSETQ. DNA for the CDR3: TGCGCCAGCCTAAGTTTTGGTGGGCAGTTCTTC. Residues: CASLSFGGQFF. Supplemented by reference TRBV5-1 and TRBJ2-1, the full variable domain reads KAGVTQTPRYLIKTRGQQVTLSCSPISGHRSVSWYQQTPGQGLQFLFEYFSETQRNKGNFPGRFSGRQFSNSRSEMNVSTLELGDSALYLCASLSFGGQFFGPGTRLTVL.